The clone carrying this T cell receptor beta chain was observed a handful of times. Antigen: not known. Excluded: other autoimmune disease, uncontrolled infection, pregnancy or lactation. Reliance was placed on clinical symptoms, serum thyroxine, TRAb, thyroid ultrasound and orbital computed tomography for diagnosis. The data were obtained in a study of Graves' ophthalmopathy and Graves' hyperthyroidism. Study results and limitations: The blood repertoire also included most expanded thyroid clonotypes above 0.001 frequency.

The sequenced template was RNA, covering the TCR beta CDR3 region. HTBI primers were used in a first-round RT-PCR, which preceded a second-round multiplex PCR. A single record per CDR3 protein comes from TCRdb applying MiXCR to the multiplex PCR reads. This table has roughly 700,000 distinct CDR3 sequences, about 44% appearing once. The V gene's germline CDR1 is SGHTA and CDR2 FQGNSA. V lost 5 bases to trimming and J lost 2 bases; unmatched junction nucleotides: 17. The CDR3 consists of 20 residues. The sequence was obtained from an adult man with Graves' ophthalmopathy. V is TRBV7-2 and J is TRBJ2-7, with TRBD2 identical over 14 bases. Sequencing used peripheral blood. CDR3 sequence reads: CASSHVGTPGLAGATYEQYF. The CDR3 DNA reads as TGTGCCAGCAGCCACGTCGGGACCCCGGGACTAGCGGGAGCGACCTACGAGCAGTACTTC. The entire variable domain, with the rest obtained from reference TRBV7-2 and TRBJ2-7, is as follows: GAGVSQSPSNKVTEKGKDVELRCDPISGHTALYWYRQSLGQGLEFLIYFQGNSAPDKSGLPSDRFSAERTGGSVSTLTIQRTQQEDSAVYLCASSHVGTPGLAGATYEQYFGPGTRLTVT.